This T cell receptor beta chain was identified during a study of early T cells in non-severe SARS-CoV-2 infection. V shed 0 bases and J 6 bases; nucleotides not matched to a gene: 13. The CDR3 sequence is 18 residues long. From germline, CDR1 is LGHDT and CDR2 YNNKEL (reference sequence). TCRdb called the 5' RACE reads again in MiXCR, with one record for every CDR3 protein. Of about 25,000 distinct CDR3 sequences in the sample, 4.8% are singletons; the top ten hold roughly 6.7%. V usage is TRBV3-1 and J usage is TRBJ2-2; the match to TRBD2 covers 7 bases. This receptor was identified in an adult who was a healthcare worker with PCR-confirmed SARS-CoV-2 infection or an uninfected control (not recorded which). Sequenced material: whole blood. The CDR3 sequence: CASSQEIWRLAGSGELFF. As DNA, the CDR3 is TGTGCCAGCAGCCAAGAGATTTGGCGACTAGCTGGTTCCGGGGAGCTGTTTTTT.